Shown below are 21 T cell receptor beta chains from a single sample sequenced in a study of cytomegalovirus exposure and HLA in healthy donors. 60 Vbeta and 13 Jbeta primers were used in PCR. Assay: immunoSEQ multiplex PCR; the TCRdb copy retains only in-frame clones and omits some. Among 150,000 to 200,000 clones listed, around three quarters were seen once. The source material was PBMCs. These receptors were taken from a woman in her twenties or thirties in good health and CMV-seropositive.

The chain has TRBV4-1 and TRBJ2-6; D remains unclear. This CDR3 has 15 amino acids. Per germline, CDR1 MGHRA and CDR2 YSYEKL. The ends were cut back, 0 bases at V and 2 bases at J, with 5 bases in the middle. The CDR3 region is CASSQESAGANVLTF. CDR3 coding DNA: TGCGCCAGCAGCCAAGAATCGGCTGGGGCCAACGTCCTGACTTTC.

The chain links TRBV5-1 to TRBJ1-1; D gene unclear. V was pared by 3 bases and J by 1 base, with 10 bases between. The germline V gene encodes CDR1 SGHRS and CDR2 YFSETQ. The CDR3 consists of 14 residues. The CDR3 loop is CASSSRRGNTEAFF. CDR3 bases: TGCGCCAGCAGCTCCCGACGGGGGAACACTGAAGCTTTCTTT.

This rearrangement joins TRBV11-3 to TRBJ2-1, with unresolved D. CDR1 SGHNT and CDR2 YENEEA come from the germline V gene. V lost 1 base to trimming and J lost 6 bases, with 7 bases between them. The CDR3 covers 13 residues. The CDR3 DNA reads as TGTGCCAGCAGCTTAGGCCCCAGCAATGAGCAGTTCTTC. Its translation is CASSLGPSNEQFF.

This rearrangement joins TRBV7-8 to TRBJ2-7, with TRBD1 matching over 8 bases. Losses at the gene ends were 3 bases for V and 5 bases for J; bases not matched to a gene: 18. The V gene's germline CDR1 is SGHVS and CDR2 FQNEAQ. The CDR3 loop spans 18 amino acids. The CDR3 reads CASSFTGQGHASPHEQYF. The CDR3 DNA reads as TGTGCCAGCAGCTTTACAGGACAGGGCCACGCAAGCCCCCACGAGCAGTACTTC.

The chain has TRBV6-6 and TRBJ1-1, with 7 bases that match TRBD1. Germline assignment: CDR1 MNHNY and CDR2 SVGAGI (reference sequence). The CDR3 consists of 16 residues. J gave up 3 bases and V 2 bases, and 9 bases lay outside the gene matches. The CDR3 sequence: CASSYNRRTGDTEAFF. CDR3 coding DNA: TGTGCCAGCAGTTACAACCGAAGAACAGGGGACACTGAAGCTTTCTTT.

The rearrangement uses TRBV28 and TRBJ1-4; D unclear. This CDR3 has 15 residues. The germline gives CDR1 MDHEN, CDR2 SYDVKM. V was pared by 4 bases and J by 8 bases, with 17 bases between. The DNA of the CDR3 is TGTGCCAGCAGTTCCTTCGACAAGGTGCAGGAAAAACTGTTTTTT. Its protein is CASSSFDKVQEKLFF.

The V gene is TRBV30, the J gene TRBJ1-1; D call uncertain. The length of the CDR3 is 13 residues. Per germline, CDR1 GTSNPN and CDR2 SVGIG (reference sequence). V lost 4 bases and J 4 bases, leaving 13 bases between the germline ends. Here the CDR3 DNA reads TGTGCCTGGAATTTTGCGGGGTTCACTGAAGCTTTCTTT. Its translation is CAWNFAGFTEAFF.

The CDR3 DNA is TGCGCCAGCAGCCAGGTCTCGCTAGCGGGGGGCAGGGATACGCAGTATTTT. Protein sequence: CASSQVSLAGGRDTQYF. The chain links TRBV4-1 to TRBJ2-3; TRBD2 agrees at 11 bases. This CDR3 region has 17 residues. Germline V gene data show CDR1 as MGHRA and CDR2 as YSYEKL. Trimming at V came to 3 bases and at J to 6 bases, leaving 11 bases not matched to a gene.

The CDR3 reads CAWSDAWAARNTEAFF. CDR3 sequence (DNA): TGTGCCTGGAGCGACGCCTGGGCCGCCAGGAACACTGAAGCTTTCTTT. The gene calls are TRBV30 and TRBJ1-1; D gene uncertain. The CDR3 is 16 residues long. The ends were cut back, 3 bases at V and 1 base at J, with 18 bases in the middle. Germline-derived CDR1 and CDR2 are GTSNPN and SVGIG (reference sequence).

The chain has TRBV28 and TRBJ2-2; possible D gene TRBD1, 6 bases. Between the trimmed V and J ends, which lost 4 bases and 6 bases, there was a span of 12 bases. CDR1 MDHEN and CDR2 SYDVKM come from the germline V gene. The CDR3 sequence is 14 residues long. The CDR3 loop reads CASSSTGRSGELFF. The CDR3 bases are TGTGCCAGCAGTTCTACAGGGAGATCCGGGGAGCTGTTTTTT.

As DNA, the CDR3 is TGTGCCAGCAAAGAAGCGGGGGACATGGCAGATACGCAGTATTTT. Its protein is CASKEAGDMADTQYF. The V call is TRBV5-6, the J call TRBJ2-3; the match to TRBD2 covers 8 bases. The V segment lost 6 bases and the J segment 4 bases; nucleotides outside the gene matches: 10. CDR1 is SGHDT, CDR2 YYEEEE, per germline. This CDR3 comprises 15 residues.

J is TRBJ2-3 and V is TRBV7-6; maybe TRBD2 (5 bases). The CDR3 sequence is 14 residues long. Germline CDR1 reads SGHVS; CDR2 reads FNYEAQ. Trimming cost V 4 bases and J 0 bases, with 8 bases left between them. CDR3 loop: CASSSDWSTDTQYF. CDR3 coding DNA: TGTGCCAGCAGCTCGGACTGGAGCACAGATACGCAGTATTTT. Variable domain in full (rest from reference TRBV7-6 and TRBJ2-3): GAGVSQSPRYKVTKRGQDVALRCDPISGHVSLYWYRQALGQGPEFLTYFNYEAQQDKSGLPNDRFSAERPEGSISTLTIQRTEQRDSAMYRCASSSDWSTDTQYFGPGTRLTVL.

In its sample, this clone was seen a few times. V and J are TRBV4-2 and TRBJ2-3, with 8 bases identical to TRBD2. Germline V lookup: CDR1 LGHNA, CDR2 YNFKEQ. The CDR3 contains 15 residues. V lost 1 base to trimming and J lost 6 bases; unmatched junction nucleotides: 6. CDR3: CASSQVAGFADTQYF. The CDR3 DNA sequence: TGTGCCAGCAGCCAAGTAGCGGGATTCGCCGATACGCAGTATTTT.

This clone was seen a few times. The V call is TRBV4-3, the J call TRBJ2-3; no reliable D call. Germline assignment: CDR1 LGHNA and CDR2 YSLEER. This CDR3 is 13 amino acids long. V dropped 0 bases and J dropped 5 bases, with 6 bases sitting between them. The CDR3 DNA sequence: TGCGCCAGCAGCCAAGATTCTAGAGATACGCAGTATTTT. Translating gives CASSQDSRDTQYF.

This clone turned up a few times. The rearrangement uses TRBV27 and TRBJ2-7; D is undetermined. CDR1 is MNHEY and CDR2 is SMNVEV in the germline V gene (reference sequence). The CDR3 consists of 15 residues. With 0 bases removed from V and 2 bases from J, the gap between germline ends came to 11 bases. This CDR3 is CASSLSSSQPYEQYF. CDR3 bases: TGTGCCAGCAGTTTATCCTCATCACAGCCCTACGAGCAGTACTTC.

The J gene is TRBJ1-4, the V gene TRBV10-3, with a tentative D call TRBD1 (5 bases). Germline-derived CDR1 and CDR2 are ENHRY and SYGVKD. Trimming left V 3 bases short and J 4 bases short, with 9 bases between. The CDR3 is 14 residues long. DNA of the CDR3: TGTGCCATCAGTGACAGGGATCGTAATGAAAAACTGTTTTTT. Its translation is CAISDRDRNEKLFF.

This chain joins TRBV7-2 and TRBJ2-5; no clear D gene. Germline V lookup: CDR1 SGHTA, CDR2 FQGNSA. CDR3 length: 15 residues. V was pared by 4 bases and J by 5 bases, with 17 bases between. In nucleotides, the CDR3 is TGTGCCAGCAGCTCCTCCAGTAACCCCTTTGAGACCCAGTACTTC. Protein product: CASSSSSNPFETQYF.

The chain joins TRBV9 to TRBJ2-7; D gene uncertain. CDR3 length: 14 residues. CDR1 is SGDLS and CDR2 is YYNGEE in the germline V gene. Trimming removed 0 bases from V and 4 bases from J, with 11 bases in between. The CDR3 protein is CASSVATTGYEQYF. The CDR3, as DNA: TGTGCCAGCAGCGTAGCTACGACGGGTTACGAGCAGTACTTC.

The J gene is TRBJ2-2, the V gene TRBV5-1, with D hard to call. The CDR3 sequence is 12 residues long. CDR1 and CDR2 from the germline V gene are SGHRS and YFSETQ. The ends were cut back, 5 bases at V and 5 bases at J, with 7 bases in the middle. CDR3 bases: TGCGCCAGCAGGAGTGCGACCGGGGAGCTGTTTTTT. Translating gives CASRSATGELFF. Filled out from reference TRBV5-1 and TRBJ2-2, the complete variable domain reads KAGVTQTPRYLIKTRGQQVTLSCSPISGHRSVSWYQQTPGQGLQFLFEYFSETQRNKGNFPGRFSGRQFSNSRSEMNVSTLELGDSALYLCASRSATGELFFGEGSRLTVL.

CDR3 sequence reads: CSAAAGKRADNEQFF. Written as DNA, the CDR3 is TGCAGCGCCGCCGCCGGGAAGCGGGCGGACAATGAGCAGTTCTTC. The rearrangement joins TRBV29-1 to TRBJ2-1, with a tentative D call TRBD2 (6 bases). This CDR3 contains 15 residues. With 7 bases removed from V and 5 bases from J, the gap between germline ends came to 21 bases. Looked up from germline, CDR1 is SQVTM and CDR2 is ANQGSEA.

This rearrangement joins TRBV15 to TRBJ1-4; D is unresolved. The CDR3 sequence is 16 residues long. CDR1 and CDR2 (germline): LNHNV, YYDKDF (reference sequence). V lost 0 bases to trimming and J lost 2 bases, with 10 bases between them. The CDR3, as DNA: TGTGCCACCAGCAGAGATCCTGGCAGGACTAATGAAAAACTGTTTTTT. Protein sequence: CATSRDPGRTNEKLFF. The full variable domain, in which reference TRBV15 and TRBJ1-4 provide the parts outside the CDR3, is DAMVIQNPRYQVTQFGKPVTLSCSQTLNHNVMYWYQQKSSQAPKLLFHYYDKDFNNEADTPDNFQSRRPNTSFCFLDIRSPGLGDTAMYLCATSRDPGRTNEKLFFGSGTQLSVL.